The clone carrying this TCR beta chain occurred many times. As yet, its antigen is unknown. The germline V gene encodes CDR1 SGHAT and CDR2 FQNNGV. This CDR3 spans 11 amino acids. With 7 bases removed from V and 6 bases from J, the gap between germline ends came to 10 bases. The data originate from a study of T cells in Graves' hyperthyroidism and ophthalmopathy. The study, taken as a whole, reports: Appearing also in blood were most of the thyroid clonotypes expanded above 0.001.

Recently diagnosed hyperthyroidism of less than 2 months' duration affected patients aged 18 to 65. TCR beta CDR3 sequences were amplified from RNA transcripts. An initial round of RT-PCR targeting the TCR CDR3 relied on the HTBI primer set. TCRdb fed the multiplex PCR reads into MiXCR, producing one record per CDR3 protein. The sample contains roughly 200,000 distinct CDR3 sequences, around 17% of which appear only once. The V and J genes are TRBV11-2 and TRBJ2-7, with D perhaps matching TRBD1 (5 bases). The origin of this receptor is a woman aged 50 to 65 with Graves' hyperthyroidism. The sequenced material came from blood. The DNA of the CDR3 is TGTGCCAGCACCAGGGCGTTCGAGCAGTACTTC. Translated, it gives CASTRAFEQYF.